This TCR beta chain stems from a study of control samples from healthy donors and cancer patients. TCRdb's table, derived via immunoSEQ multiplex PCR, lists solely in-frame clones and lacks some. The repertoire holds about 410,000 clones, more than 80% seen once, with just under 6.5% in the top ten. There are 17 residues in the CDR3. Germline V gene data show CDR1 as SGDLS and CDR2 as YYNGEE. The trim removed 3 bases at V and 5 bases at J, leaving 13 bases unmatched. This sequence joins TRBV9 and TRBJ2-1; 8 bases match TRBD1. Sequenced sample: PBMCs. The receptor comes from a man aged 35 to 55 with head and neck cancer. The CDR3 spells CASSDRTTGGMNNEQFF. CDR3 coding DNA: TGTGCCAGCAGCGACCGTACAACAGGGGGGATGAACAATGAGCAGTTCTTC. Based on the CDR3 plus reference TRBV9 and TRBJ2-1, the full variable domain is DSGVTQTPKHLITATGQRVTLRCSPRSGDLSVYWYQQSLDQGLQFLIQYYNGEERAKGNILERFSAQQFPDLHSELNLSSLELGDSALYFCASSDRTTGGMNNEQFFGPGTRLTVL.